A selection of T cell receptor beta chains follows, all from one sample in a study of T-cell reconstitution after alpha-beta-depleted transplantation in children. TCRdb re-called the PCR reads through MiXCR, storing one row per CDR3 protein. The sample consists of around 370,000 distinct CDR3 sequences, around 16% of them appearing once. The source material was PBMCs, mostly from graft donor cells, sampled 360 days after TCRalphabeta/CD19-depleted stem cell transplant. Source of these receptors: a male patient between 2 and 15 years old who had a stem cell transplant for acute lymphoblastic leukemia, so the T cells may come from the graft donor. The CDR3 runs from the conserved cysteine through the conserved F or W. Fields, in order: J gene, V gene, clone size, D gene, CDR3 protein, CDR3 DNA. The D gene is left open where the match is weak. Rows may omit the clone size; those that give it use once, few, many or a size class.

TRBJ2-1 TRBV20-1 NA TRBD2 CSALSGSYYNEQFF TGCAGTGCTCTTAGCGGGAGTTACTACAATGAGCAGTTCTTC
TRBJ2-7 TRBV28 few NA CASSPWAEQYF TGTGCCAGCAGCCCGTGGGCTGAGCAGTACTTC
TRBJ2-2 TRBV30 few TRBD1 CAWDRGAGELFF TGTGCCTGGGACAGGGGGGCCGGGGAGCTGTTTTTT
TRBJ2-1 TRBV20-1 few NA CSARAFFYNEQFF TGCAGTGCTAGAGCTTTCTTTTACAATGAGCAGTTCTTC
TRBJ1-2 TRBV6-5 many NA CASSLQGYGYTF TGTGCCAGCAGTTTGCAGGGCTATGGCTACACCTTC
TRBJ1-4 TRBV4-3 NA NA CASSRQQGATNEKLFF TGCGCCAGCAGCCGACAACAGGGCGCAACTAATGAAAAACTGTTTTTT
TRBJ1-5 TRBV20-1 few NA CSARDGWGGGQPQHF TGCAGTGCTAGAGATGGGTGGGGAGGAGGTCAGCCCCAGCATTTT
TRBJ1-3 TRBV5-1 few NA CASMLGESGNTIYF TGCGCCAGCATGCTCGGAGAATCTGGAAACACCATATATTTT
TRBJ2-2 TRBV29-1 few NA CSVGREAGELFF TGCAGCGTTGGTCGGGAAGCGGGGGAGCTGTTTTTT
TRBJ2-7 TRBV29-1 many NA CSTTGRTYEQYF TGCAGCACGACGGGACGGACCTACGAGCAGTACTTC
TRBJ2-3 TRBV4-2 many TRBD1 CASSQGLRQGITDTQYF TGTGCCAGCAGCCAAGGTTTGAGACAGGGCATCACAGATACGCAGTATTTT
TRBJ2-6 TRBV7-9 NA NA CASSLPTDMRGANVLTF TGTGCCAGCAGCTTACCGACGGACATGCGTGGGGCCAACGTCCTGACTTTC
TRBJ2-7 TRBV12-3/TRBV12-4 NA TRBD1 CASSLRGKRYYEQYF TGTGCCAGCAGTCTCAGGGGGAAGCGGTACTACGAGCAGTACTTC
TRBJ2-7 TRBV18 many NA CASSPGEEQYF TGTGCCAGCTCACCAGGGGAGGAGCAGTACTTC
TRBJ2-3 TRBV20-1 few NA CSAGTGYTQYF TGCAGTGCTGGCACAGGGTACACGCAGTATTTT
TRBJ1-1 TRBV5-1 few NA CASSLRGRAFF TGCGCCAGCAGTTTGAGGGGCCGAGCTTTCTTT
TRBJ2-1 TRBV7-8 few TRBD2 CASSPRLAGAGEQFF TGTGCCAGCAGCCCCAGACTAGCGGGAGCGGGTGAGCAGTTCTTC
TRBJ2-1 TRBV12-3/TRBV12-4 NA TRBD2 CASRGLGASGIIQTYNEQFF TGTGCCAGCAGGGGTCTAGGGGCTAGCGGGATCATCCAGACCTACAATGAGCAGTTCTTC
TRBJ1-4 TRBV7-3 many NA CASSSTPGEKLFF TGTGCCAGCAGCTCGACTCCGGGGGAAAAACTGTTTTTT
TRBJ2-5 TRBV20-1 many NA CSVYLGPAFETQYF TGCAGTGTTTACTTGGGACCGGCCTTTGAGACCCAGTACTTC
TRBJ2-3 TRBV7-8 NA TRBD2 CASSSGTSTDTQNF TGTGCCAGCAGCTCCGGGACTAGCACAGATACGCAGAATTTT
TRBJ2-7 TRBV10-3 few NA CAIMPRVREQYF TGTGCCATCATGCCGAGAGTCCGCGAGCAGTACTTC
TRBJ2-5 TRBV30 NA NA CAWSVKGTETQYF TGTGCCTGGAGTGTAAAAGGGACGGAGACCCAGTACTTC
TRBJ2-5 TRBV20-1 few NA CSARRAQETQYF TGCAGTGCTAGACGGGCCCAAGAGACCCAGTACTTC
TRBJ2-3 TRBV29-1 NA NA CSAELSGDTQYF TGCAGCGCCGAGCTCTCGGGTGATACGCAGTATTTT
TRBJ2-1 TRBV27 NA TRBD2 CASSLFLAGVYNEQFF TGTGCCAGCAGCCTTTTCCTAGCGGGAGTCTACAATGAGCAGTTCTTC
TRBJ2-2 TRBV4-3 many NA CASSQDPQGIGELFF TGCGCCAGCAGCCAAGATCCCCAGGGCATCGGGGAGCTGTTTTTT
TRBJ1-5 TRBV7-2 few TRBD1 CASSYRRLGRYRGGSNQPQHF TGTGCCAGCAGTTACCGACGCTTAGGCCGCTACAGGGGGGGGAGCAATCAGCCCCAGCATTTT
TRBJ1-3 TRBV4-3 few NA CASSQDPGNTIYF TGCGCCAGCAGCCAAGATCCTGGAAACACCATATATTTT
TRBJ1-2 TRBV18 few NA CASSTQGSYGYTF TGTGCCAGCTCAACTCAGGGGAGCTATGGCTACACCTTC
TRBJ2-1 TRBV7-8 many TRBD2 CASSVSGSSYNEQFF TGTGCCAGCAGCGTAAGCGGGAGCTCCTACAATGAGCAGTTCTTC
TRBJ1-1 TRBV7-2 NA NA CASSFRVNAEAFF TGTGCCAGCAGCTTCCGGGTGAATGCTGAAGCTTTCTTT
TRBJ2-7 TRBV12-3/TRBV12-4 NA TRBD1 CASSWGTGGYEQYF TGTGCCAGCAGTTGGGGGACAGGGGGGTACGAGCAGTACTTC
TRBJ2-7 TRBV20-1 few NA CSAVELSAYEQYF TGCAGTGCTGTCGAACTTAGTGCCTACGAGCAGTACTTC
TRBJ2-7 TRBV7-6 NA NA CASSLGAGVPPYEQYF TGTGCCAGCAGCTTAGGGGCAGGGGTCCCTCCCTACGAGCAGTACTTC
TRBJ2-5 TRBV27 many NA CASSPRRFGRRETQYF TGTGCCAGCAGCCCCCGGCGTTTTGGGAGGAGGGAGACCCAGTACTTC
TRBJ2-7 TRBV3-1 few NA CASSQVSSDTYEQYF TGTGCCAGCAGCCAAGTTAGTAGCGATACCTACGAGCAGTACTTC
TRBJ1-1 TRBV7-2 few NA CASSPEVRGGSTEAFF TGTGCCAGCAGCCCAGAGGTTCGGGGGGGAAGCACTGAAGCTTTCTTT
TRBJ2-6 TRBV11-1 NA TRBD1 CASSRRSPGQGAGANVLTF TGTGCCAGCAGCCGTCGAAGTCCGGGACAGGGGGCTGGGGCCAACGTCCTGACTTTC
TRBJ1-6 TRBV12-3/TRBV12-4 few NA CASSLTLQGGHVDSPLHF TGTGCCAGCAGTTTAACCCTACAGGGAGGGCATGTAGATTCACCCCTCCACTTT
TRBJ2-7 TRBV7-2 few NA CASSADLREQYF TGTGCCAGCAGCGCGGACTTAAGGGAGCAGTACTTC
TRBJ2-6 TRBV12-3/TRBV12-4 few NA CASSSAGANVLTF TGTGCCAGCAGTTCGGCTGGGGCCAACGTCCTGACTTTC
TRBJ1-5 TRBV28 NA NA CASNSFGVEGHQPQHF TGTGCCAGCAATAGTTTTGGGGTGGAGGGTCATCAGCCCCAGCATTTT
TRBJ2-4 TRBV12-3/TRBV12-4 many TRBD2 CASSLGLAVGNIQYF TGTGCCAGCAGTTTGGGACTAGCGGTCGGAAACATTCAGTACTTC
TRBJ2-7 TRBV4-1 many NA CASSQVSPRDQQYF TGCGCCAGCAGCCAAGTTAGCCCCAGAGATCAGCAGTACTTC
TRBJ2-7 TRBV7-3 few TRBD2 CASSAASGRGYEQYF TGTGCCAGCAGCGCCGCTAGCGGGAGAGGCTACGAGCAGTACTTC